Below, 2 T cell receptor beta chains from the same sample are listed, as sequenced in a study of T cell responses to AZD1222 COVID-19 vaccine. The repertoire was sequenced with immunoSEQ multiplex PCR; TCRdb's copy has only in-frame clones and lacks some. In the table there are approximately 120,000 clones, around 90% of which are singletons. The sample in question was peripheral blood, obtained on day 0 of AZD1222 vaccination. The receptors shown here come from an adult in good health.

V is TRBV7-2 and J is TRBJ2-3; 14 bases are a match to TRBD2. Germline CDR1 reads SGHTA; CDR2 reads FQGNSA. The CDR3 is 16 residues long. J lost 6 bases, V lost 5 bases, and 7 bases had no gene match. DNA for the CDR3: TGTGCCAGCAGCCCCTCCCGGACTAGCGGGGGGGATACGCAGTATTTT. This sequence encodes CASSPSRTSGGDTQYF.

V is TRBV27 and J is TRBJ1-6; TRBD1 aligns across 9 bases. The CDR3 is made up of 17 amino acids. CDR1 is MNHEY, CDR2 SMNVEV, per germline (reference sequence). The trim removed 2 bases at V and 9 bases at J, leaving 11 bases unmatched. CDR3 DNA sequence: TGTGCCAGCAGTTTAGCCGGGACAGGGTCGTTTAGTTCACCCCTCCACTTT. Its translation is CASSLAGTGSFSSPLHF.